This entry lists 5 T cell receptor beta chains sequenced from one sample in a study of blood T cells in healthy people across ages. A J-beta primer mix and a sample-barcoded 5' primer were used in a second PCR of about 6 to 12 cycles. In TCRdb, the 5' RACE reads were re-called with MiXCR into one record per CDR3 protein. The data show roughly 2 million distinct CDR3 sequences, approximately 50% seen once. The material sequenced was blood. The receptors originated from a woman aged 40 to 55 in good health.

The CDR3 DNA is TGCGCCAGCAGCTCGACCGAGGGGCAGTTCTTC. Its translation is CASSSTEGQFF. The J gene is TRBJ2-1, the V gene TRBV5-1, with D perhaps matching TRBD2 (5 bases). V shed 3 bases and J shed 12 bases, with 10 bases lying between them. Germline assignment: CDR1 SGHRS and CDR2 YFSETQ. This CDR3 is 11 amino acids long. The whole variable domain, filled in from reference TRBV5-1 and TRBJ2-1, reads KAGVTQTPRYLIKTRGQQVTLSCSPISGHRSVSWYQQTPGQGLQFLFEYFSETQRNKGNFPGRFSGRQFSNSRSEMNVSTLELGDSALYLCASSSTEGQFFGPGTRLTVL.

The gene calls are TRBV5-1 and TRBJ2-2, with 12 bases that match TRBD2. Trimming cost V 0 bases and J 5 bases; bases outside gene matches: 5. The CDR3 is 17 amino acids. From germline, CDR1 is SGHRS and CDR2 YFSETQ. CDR3 in DNA: TGCGCCAGCAGCTTGGAACTAGCGGGGGGAAAGACCGGGGAGCTGTTTTTT. Protein sequence: CASSLELAGGKTGELFF.

The chain has TRBV9 and TRBJ2-6; maybe TRBD2 (5 bases). This CDR3 has 17 amino acids. CDR1 and CDR2 (germline): SGDLS, YYNGEE. Trimming cost V 3 bases and J 1 base, with 14 bases left between them. The CDR3 reads CASSGHAPGSGANVLTF. For the CDR3, the DNA is TGTGCCAGCAGCGGACACGCCCCGGGATCTGGGGCCAACGTCCTGACTTTC.

The rearrangement links TRBV20-1 to TRBJ1-2, with D unclear. Germline V gene sequence: CDR1 DFQATT, CDR2 SNEGSKA (reference sequence). Trimming stripped 3 bases from V and 0 bases from J, with 11 bases between. This CDR3 comprises 14 residues. As DNA, the CDR3 is TGCAGTGCTAGCGGGAGGTCTCCTAACTATGGCTACACCTTC. Protein: CSASGRSPNYGYTF.

This clonotype was detected ten times or more. This chain links TRBV15 with TRBJ2-5, with unresolved D. The V gene's germline CDR1 is LNHNV and CDR2 YYDKDF (reference sequence). This CDR3 region has 14 residues. Trimming removed 0 bases from V and 1 base from J, with 6 bases in between. The CDR3 nucleotides are TGTGCCACCAGCAGAGATCCCGGCCAAGAGACCCAGTACTTC. As protein: CATSRDPGQETQYF. Together with reference TRBV15 and TRBJ2-5, the CDR3 gives the full variable domain: DAMVIQNPRYQVTQFGKPVTLSCSQTLNHNVMYWYQQKSSQAPKLLFHYYDKDFNNEADTPDNFQSRRPNTSFCFLDIRSPGLGDTAMYLCATSRDPGQETQYFGPGTRLLVL.